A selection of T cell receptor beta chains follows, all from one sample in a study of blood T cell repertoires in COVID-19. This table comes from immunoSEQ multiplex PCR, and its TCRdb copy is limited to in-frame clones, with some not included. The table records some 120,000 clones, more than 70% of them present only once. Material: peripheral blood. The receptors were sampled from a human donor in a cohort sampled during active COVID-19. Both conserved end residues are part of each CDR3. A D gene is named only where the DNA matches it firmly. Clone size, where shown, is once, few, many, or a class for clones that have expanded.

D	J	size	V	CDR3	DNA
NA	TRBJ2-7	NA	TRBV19	CATNPEASRNGLAPDEQYF	TGTGCCACTAACCCCGAAGCTTCCCGAAATGGCTTAGCCCCGGACGAGCAGTACTTC
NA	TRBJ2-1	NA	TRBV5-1	CASSPRGGGGAYNEQFF	TGCGCCAGCTCCCCGAGGGGGGGTGGTGGAGCCTACAATGAGCAGTTCTTC
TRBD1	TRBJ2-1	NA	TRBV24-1	CATSDGDRGYNEQFF	TGTGCCACCAGTGATGGGGACAGGGGTTACAATGAGCAGTTCTTC
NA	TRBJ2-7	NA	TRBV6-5	CASSYSRDEQYF	TGTGCCAGCAGTTACTCGAGGGACGAGCAGTACTTC
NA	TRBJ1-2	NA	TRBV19	CASSDWAGGYGYTF	TGTGCCAGTAGTGATTGGGCAGGAGGCTATGGCTACACCTTC
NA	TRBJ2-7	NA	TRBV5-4	CASTVTPDRSSYEQYF	TGTGCCAGCACCGTCACTCCGGACAGAAGCTCCTACGAGCAGTACTTC
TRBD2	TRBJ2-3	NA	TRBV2	CASNRSPGGVTDTQYF	TGTGCCAGCAATCGCAGTCCCGGGGGGGTCACAGATACGCAGTATTTT
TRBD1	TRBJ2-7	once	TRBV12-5	CASGSRPTRDRASDYEQYF	TGTGCTAGTGGTTCCCGACCCACCCGGGACAGGGCATCTGACTACGAGCAGTACTTC
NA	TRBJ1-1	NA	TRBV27	CASSLEAGGYTEAFF	TGTGCCAGCAGTTTAGAGGCCGGGGGTTACACTGAAGCTTTCTTT
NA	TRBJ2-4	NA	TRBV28	CASSFFRGAKNIQYF	TGTGCCAGCAGTTTCTTTCGGGGAGCCAAAAACATTCAGTACTTC
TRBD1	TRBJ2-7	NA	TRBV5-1	CASSFGTGNYEQYF	TGCGCCAGCAGCTTCGGGACAGGGAACTACGAGCAGTACTTC
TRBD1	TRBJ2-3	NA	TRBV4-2	CASSRSDRESTDTQYF	TGTGCCAGCAGCCGATCGGACAGGGAAAGCACAGATACGCAGTATTTT
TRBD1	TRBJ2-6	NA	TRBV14	CASSPRTGLSGANVLTF	TGTGCCAGCAGCCCTCGGACAGGCCTCTCTGGGGCCAACGTCCTGACTTTC
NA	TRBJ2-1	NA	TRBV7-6	CASSLLSGARAHNEQFF	TGTGCCAGCAGCTTATTGTCGGGAGCCCGGGCTCACAATGAGCAGTTCTTC
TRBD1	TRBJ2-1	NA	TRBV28	CASSLVGMGWVRGRFGEQFF	TGTGCCAGCAGTTTAGTCGGCATGGGGTGGGTCAGGGGGCGATTTGGTGAGCAGTTCTTC
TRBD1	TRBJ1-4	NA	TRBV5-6	CASSLNSRGREEKLFF	TGTGCCAGCAGTTTAAACTCCAGGGGGCGGGAGGAAAAACTGTTTTTT